The clone carrying this T cell receptor beta chain appeared a few times. Its specificity is not known. With 5 bases clipped from V and 5 bases from J, the junction kept 7 bases outside the gene matches. This CDR3 is built from 16 residues. Germline assignment: CDR1 KGHDR and CDR2 SFDVKD. The record originates from a study of CD4 T cells in relation to SARS-CoV-2 and coronaviruses. Here immunoSEQ multiplex PCR was the method, and the copy in TCRdb shows in-frame clones only, minus some. The sample contains more than 35,000 clones, over 70% of which appear only once. This chain joins TRBV24-1 and TRBJ2-1; 11 nucleotides match TRBD2. The receptor's source is an adult with COVID-19. Sequencing was performed on memory CD4+ T cells from PBMCs, cultured in vitro. The chain's CDR3 is CATSGSSGRSDNEQFF. DNA of the CDR3: TGTGCCACCAGTGGCTCTAGCGGGAGGTCTGACAATGAGCAGTTCTTC.